This T cell receptor (beta chain) was identified during a study of blood T cell repertoires in COVID-19 (dated by TCRdb to the early 2020s). Broadly, across the study: The collaborator samples originated in the United States, Italy and Spain and spanned the acute and convalescent phases of COVID-19. A freely available public database, intended as a resource for researchers studying the immune response to SARS-CoV-2, is where the repertoires were released. The material from the prospective study consisted of cDNA or gDNA derived from T cells, B-cell-depleted T cells, or PBMCs. Samples were obtained from the ongoing ImmuneRACE study (first 160 participants) and from about 1,300 subjects provided by 6 global collaborators. Where available, HLA class I and class II types were taken from metadata supplied by the sample provider and were not determined by assay-based typing. Deeply sampled blood TCRbeta repertoires from subjects exposed to, actively infected with, or recovered from COVID-19 were included in the dataset. A de-identified subject ID, COVID-19 status, age in years and sex were almost always included in the sample metadata.

In regard to this clone: Its antigen has not been determined. No per-base quality is available; no much larger clone lies one base away.

Its CDR3 holds 14 amino acids, cysteine through phenylalanine. The read is trimmed to its CDR3 DNA, 42 bases read in frame from base 1. Via the germline V gene (reference sequence), CDR1 is LGHDT and CDR2 YNNKEL. V gives up 5 bases and J gives up 0 bases, and the segment between their germline ends measures 8 bases. TCRbeta CDR3 regions were amplified from genomic DNA by means of the immunoSEQ Assay, a bias-controlled multiplex PCR. For the original study's pipeline: The number of nucleated cells in each sample was estimated from the amplification of reference gene primers within the assay. To quantify the absolute abundance of each unique TCRbeta CDR3 rearrangement, sequence reads were collapsed and filtered. For each sample, productive Simpson clonality was calculated as the square root of Simpson's diversity index over productive rearrangements. Here the immuneACCESS table is served through TCRdb, limited to in-frame sequences with V and J called. Missing clones are a known gap in these copies; in checked studies unresolved V genes cover under half, and the rest lacks a known reason. That table gives V, J and clone size, and the DNA gave D and trimming. The sample table holds a few hundred thousand clones, of which around 85% were seen once. The ten largest clones add up to under 20% of the sample.

Study-wide conclusions, independent of this receptor: How much clinical and demographic metadata was included differed by source and by participant, and the metadata was provided uncurated.

Participants in the prospective study were enrolled through a virtual design, were aged roughly 18 to 100 years, and lived in roughly 24 United States geographic areas. To assign participants to cohorts, the prospective study relied on clinical history that participants themselves reported in a screening survey and a study questionnaire. Recovered participants in ImmuneRACE Cohort 3 were defined as having two consecutive negative NP/OP PCR tests, clearance from a healthcare professional, or resolution of symptoms. In the prospective study, mobile phlebotomists collected whole blood, serum and a nasopharyngeal or oropharyngeal swab from each participant. Over a roughly 2-month period, participants in the prospective study had the option of providing additional blood draws and questionnaires. Prospective study blood samples were shipped either frozen or at room temperature before DNA extraction.

Sequenced input: PBMCs or T cells enriched from blood (not recorded which). The chain couples TRBV3-1 (or the pseudogene TRBV3-2) to TRBJ1-3; no D gene call is confident. This TCR was recovered from a middle-aged man who had recovered from COVID-19. Read as DNA, the sequence is TGTGCCAGCAGCTCAGGCTTCTCTGGAAACACCATATATTTT. The resulting protein is CASSSGFSGNTIYF.